These 12 T cell receptor beta chains originate from one sample sequenced in a study of T cells in Graves' hyperthyroidism and ophthalmopathy. Authors of the study amplified TCR beta CDR3 regions from RNA transcripts. HTBI primers drove first-round RT-PCR of the TCR CDR3. In TCRdb, the multiplex PCR reads were re-called with MiXCR into one record per CDR3 protein. Of about 280,000 distinct CDR3 sequences listed, 20% to 30% are singletons. The sample was blood. Receptors were obtained from a man aged 35 to 55 with Graves' hyperthyroidism that later progressed to Graves' ophthalmopathy.

This clonotype occurred a few times. The genes are TRBV15 and TRBJ2-4; D tentatively fits TRBD1 or TRBD2 (5 bases each). The ends were cut back, 3 bases at V and 0 bases at J, with 15 bases in the middle. The germline CDR1 and CDR2 sequences are LNHNV and YYDKDF (reference sequence). This CDR3 contains 17 residues. The CDR3 DNA reads TGTGCCACCAGCAGCCCAGGGACCTCGCTAGCCAAAAACATTCAGTACTTC. As protein: CATSSPGTSLAKNIQYF.

This clonotype was found many times. The chain has TRBV10-3 and TRBJ2-7; 9 bases fit TRBD1. With V trimmed by 5 bases and J by 0 bases, 2 bases remained unmatched. This CDR3 contains 14 residues. CDR1 is ENHRY and CDR2 is SYGVKD in the germline V gene. CDR3 sequence: CAISPDRGSYEQYF. The CDR3, as DNA: TGTGCCATCAGTCCGGACAGGGGCTCCTACGAGCAGTACTTC.

This clonotype has a count of ten or more. The V and J genes are TRBV28 and TRBJ2-2; D tentatively fits TRBD1 or TRBD2 (5 bases each). This CDR3 region has 15 residues. Trimming cost V 2 bases and J 1 base, with 8 bases left between them. The V gene's germline CDR1 is MDHEN and CDR2 SYDVKM. CDR3 amino acids: CASSLPRGNTGELFF. DNA for the CDR3: TGTGCCAGCAGTTTACCGAGGGGGAACACCGGGGAGCTGTTTTTT.

This clonotype has ten or more counts. In nucleotides, the CDR3 is TGTGCCAGCAGCGGGACAGGGTCCAACTATGGCTACACCTTC. It yields the protein CASSGTGSNYGYTF. The gene calls are TRBV2 and TRBJ1-2; 9 positions match TRBD1. Germline V CDR1 and CDR2: SNHLY, FYNNEI. The CDR3 runs 14 residues. Trimming cost V 6 bases and J 2 bases; bases outside gene matches: 4.

This clonotype was seen many times. This sequence joins TRBV20-1 and TRBJ1-2; 10 positions match TRBD1. CDR1 and CDR2 (germline): DFQATT, SNEGSKA (reference sequence). The CDR3 runs to 15 residues. V shed 4 bases, J shed 2 bases, and the junction held 7 bases outside the gene matches. CDR3 DNA sequence: TGCAGTGCTAAGGGACAGGGGCAGGGAAACTATGGCTACACCTTC. Translation: CSAKGQGQGNYGYTF.

The chain recombines TRBV27 with TRBJ2-7, with a weak D call TRBD1 (5 bases). The ends were cut back, 6 bases at V and 2 bases at J, with 17 bases in the middle. The CDR3 consists of 15 residues. Germline values: CDR1 MNHEY, CDR2 SMNVEV (reference sequence). The CDR3 DNA follows: TGTGCCAGCAGCCGCTATTATCCAGGGCCCTACGAGCAGTACTTC. Translating gives CASSRYYPGPYEQYF.

This clonotype was counted at least ten times. V usage is TRBV11-2 and J usage is TRBJ2-7, with 7 nucleotides matching TRBD2. The V segment lost 4 bases and the J segment 2 bases; nucleotides outside the gene matches: 5. CDR3 length: 14 amino acids. CDR1 and CDR2 from the germline V gene are SGHAT and FQNNGV. Written as DNA, the CDR3 is TGTGCCAGCAGCTGGGGACTACCCACCTACGAGCAGTACTTC. Translating gives CASSWGLPTYEQYF.

This clonotype was found many times. V and J are TRBV19 and TRBJ1-1; D might be TRBD1 (5 bases). Deletions cut 3 bases from V and 7 bases from J, with 9 bases between. CDR1 LNHDA and CDR2 SQIVND come from the germline V gene (reference sequence). The CDR3 is 12 amino acids. The CDR3 region has the DNA TGTGCCAGTAGTATCGAGGGGCATGAAGCTTTCTTT. Amino acids: CASSIEGHEAFF.

Many counts were recorded for this clonotype. V usage is TRBV3-1 and J usage is TRBJ1-1, with unresolved D. The CDR3 extends over 14 amino acids. V was shortened by 4 bases and J by 1 base, with 10 bases between the two germline ends. Germline CDR1 is LGHDT and CDR2 is YNNKEL (reference sequence). The CDR3 DNA reads TGTGCCAGCAGCCCCCTCGGCAGGAACACTGAAGCTTTCTTT. Encoded protein: CASSPLGRNTEAFF.

This clonotype was found many times. A read error is possible here, since a much larger clone lies one base away. This chain connects TRBV25-1 to TRBJ2-5; TRBD2 matches 11 bases. CDR1 is MGHDK and CDR2 is SYGVNS in the germline V gene. This CDR3 spans 14 amino acids. CDR3 sequence reads: CASSDSGREETRYF. The DNA of the CDR3 is TGTGCCAGCAGCGATAGCGGGAGGGAAGAGACCCGGTACTTC. The entire variable domain, with the rest obtained from reference TRBV25-1 and TRBJ2-5, is as follows: EADIYQTPRYLVIGTGKKITLECSQTMGHDKMYWYQQDPGMELHLIHYSYGVNSTEKGDLSSESTVSRIRTEHFPLTLESARPSHTSQYLCASSDSGREETRYFGPGTRLLVL.

This clonotype occurred once. The rearrangement uses TRBV28 and TRBJ1-5, with a weak D call TRBD1 (6 bases). This CDR3 contains 15 residues. V was trimmed by 5 bases and J by 6 bases, leaving 17 bases between them. The germline V gene encodes CDR1 MDHEN and CDR2 SYDVKM. The CDR3 bases are TGTGCCAGCAGTATCCCACAGGGAAAAGGTCAGCCCCAGCATTTT. This translates into CASSIPQGKGQPQHF.

This clonotype has ten or more counts. The chain employs TRBV4-2 and TRBJ1-2; possibly TRBD1 for D (6 bases). Germline V gene data show CDR1 as LGHNA and CDR2 as YNFKEQ. The CDR3 totals 15 residues. V was cut by 4 bases and J by 4 bases, with 16 bases left in between. The CDR3 nucleotides are TGTGCCAGCAGCCTTACCCCGGGGGCTTCCTATGGCTACACCTTC. It is translated as CASSLTPGASYGYTF.